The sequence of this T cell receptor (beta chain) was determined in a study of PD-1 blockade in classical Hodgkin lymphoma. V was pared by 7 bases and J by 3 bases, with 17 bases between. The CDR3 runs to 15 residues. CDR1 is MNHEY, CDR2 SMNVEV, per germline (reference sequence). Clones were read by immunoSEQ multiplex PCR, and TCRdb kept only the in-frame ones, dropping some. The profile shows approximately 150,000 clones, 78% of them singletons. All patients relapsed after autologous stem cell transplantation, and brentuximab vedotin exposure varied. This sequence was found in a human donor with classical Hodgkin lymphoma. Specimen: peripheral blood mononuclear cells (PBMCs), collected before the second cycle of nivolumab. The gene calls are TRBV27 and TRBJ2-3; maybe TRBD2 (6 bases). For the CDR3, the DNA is TGTGCCAGCACCGAGGCGTGGGGGGAGACAGATACGCAGTATTTT. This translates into CASTEAWGETDTQYF.